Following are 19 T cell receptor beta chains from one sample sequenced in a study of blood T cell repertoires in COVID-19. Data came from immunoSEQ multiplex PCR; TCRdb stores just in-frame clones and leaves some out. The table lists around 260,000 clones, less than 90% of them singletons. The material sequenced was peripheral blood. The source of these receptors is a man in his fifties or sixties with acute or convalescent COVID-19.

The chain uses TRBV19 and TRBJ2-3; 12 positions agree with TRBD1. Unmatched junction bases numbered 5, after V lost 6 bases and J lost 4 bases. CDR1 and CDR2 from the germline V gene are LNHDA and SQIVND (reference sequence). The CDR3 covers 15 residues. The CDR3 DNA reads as TGTGCCAGTAGGAGAGGGACAGGGGGCGCAGATACGCAGTATTTT. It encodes CASRRGTGGADTQYF.

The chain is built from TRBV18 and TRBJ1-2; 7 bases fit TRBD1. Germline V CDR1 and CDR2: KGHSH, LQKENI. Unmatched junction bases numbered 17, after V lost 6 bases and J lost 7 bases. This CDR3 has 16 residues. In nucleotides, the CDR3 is TGTGCCAGCTCGGTCAGCCGGACAGGAGAGTCTCCTGGCTACACCTTC. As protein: CASSVSRTGESPGYTF.

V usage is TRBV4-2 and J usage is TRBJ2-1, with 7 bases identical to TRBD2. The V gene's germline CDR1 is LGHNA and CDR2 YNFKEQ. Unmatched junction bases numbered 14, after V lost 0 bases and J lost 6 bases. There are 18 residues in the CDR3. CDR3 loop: CASSQDWGRALGSNEQFF. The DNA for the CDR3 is TGTGCCAGCAGCCAAGATTGGGGGAGGGCCCTCGGGTCCAATGAGCAGTTCTTC.

CDR3 DNA sequence: TGTGCCAGCAGCCCCGGTCCGGGGGAGCAGTACTTC. Its protein product is CASSPGPGEQYF. The chain links TRBV3-1 (or the pseudogene TRBV3-2) to TRBJ2-7, with D possibly matching TRBD2 (5 bases). The CDR3 loop spans 12 amino acids. The germline V gene has CDR1 LGHDT and CDR2 YNNKEL (reference sequence). The germline V and J ends were trimmed by 4 bases and 7 bases, with 11 bases remaining between them.

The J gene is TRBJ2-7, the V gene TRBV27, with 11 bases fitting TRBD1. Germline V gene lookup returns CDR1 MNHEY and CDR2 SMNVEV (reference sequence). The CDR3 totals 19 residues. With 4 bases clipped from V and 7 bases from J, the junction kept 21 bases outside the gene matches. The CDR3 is CASSSTWTGGVGHRSEQYF. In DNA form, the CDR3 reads TGTGCCAGCAGTTCAACGTGGACAGGGGGCGTCGGCCATCGATCAGAGCAGTACTTC.

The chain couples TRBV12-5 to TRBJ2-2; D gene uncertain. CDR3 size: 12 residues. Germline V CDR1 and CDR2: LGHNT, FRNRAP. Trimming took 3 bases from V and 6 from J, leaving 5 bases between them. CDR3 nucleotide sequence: TGTGCTAGTGGTTTCTCCGCCGGGGAGCTGTTTTTT. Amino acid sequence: CASGFSAGELFF.

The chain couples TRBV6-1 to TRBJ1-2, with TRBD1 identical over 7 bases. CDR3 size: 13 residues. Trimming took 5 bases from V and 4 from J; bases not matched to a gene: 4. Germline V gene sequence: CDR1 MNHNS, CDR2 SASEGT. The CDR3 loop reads CASSSGGPYGYTF. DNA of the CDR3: TGTGCCAGCAGTTCAGGGGGACCCTATGGCTACACCTTC.

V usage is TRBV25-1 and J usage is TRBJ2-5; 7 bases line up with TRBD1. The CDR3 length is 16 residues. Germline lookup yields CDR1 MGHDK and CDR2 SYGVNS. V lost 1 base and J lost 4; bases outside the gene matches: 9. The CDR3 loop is CASSEFPDRVPETQYF. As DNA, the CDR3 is TGTGCCAGCAGTGAATTTCCCGACAGGGTGCCAGAGACCCAGTACTTC.

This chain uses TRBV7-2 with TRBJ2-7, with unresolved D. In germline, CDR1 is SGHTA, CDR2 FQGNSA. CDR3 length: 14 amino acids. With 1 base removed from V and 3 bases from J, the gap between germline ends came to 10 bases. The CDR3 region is CASSLGTVNYEQYF. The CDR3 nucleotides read TGTGCCAGCAGCTTAGGTACAGTTAACTACGAGCAGTACTTC.

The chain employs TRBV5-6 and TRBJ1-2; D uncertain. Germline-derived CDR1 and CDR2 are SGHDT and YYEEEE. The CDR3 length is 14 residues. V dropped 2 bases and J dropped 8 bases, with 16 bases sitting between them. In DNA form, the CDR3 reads TGTGCCAGCAGCTTCCCGACAAACCAGCGGGGCTACACCTTC. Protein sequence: CASSFPTNQRGYTF.

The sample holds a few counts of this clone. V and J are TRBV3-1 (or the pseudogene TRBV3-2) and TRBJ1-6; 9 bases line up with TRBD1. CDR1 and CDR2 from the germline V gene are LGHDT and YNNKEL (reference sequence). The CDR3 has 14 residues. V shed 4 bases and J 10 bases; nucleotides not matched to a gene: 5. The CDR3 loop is CASSRDREGSPLHF. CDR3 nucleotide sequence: TGTGCCAGCAGCCGGGACAGGGAAGGATCACCCCTCCACTTT.

The CDR3: CASSPLETGPHTEAFF. DNA of the CDR3: TGTGCCAGCTCACCGCTCGAGACAGGCCCTCACACTGAAGCTTTCTTT. This rearrangement joins TRBV18 to TRBJ1-1; tentative D call: TRBD1 (6 bases). Germline loops: CDR1 KGHSH, CDR2 LQKENI. V dropped 3 bases and J dropped 3 bases, with 17 bases sitting between them. The length of the CDR3 is 16 residues.

The CDR3 DNA reads TGTGCCAGCACCTACTCTAGCGGAGAATACAATGAGCAGTTCTTC. Its translation is CASTYSSGEYNEQFF. V gene TRBV7-2 combines with J gene TRBJ2-1, with 7 bases fitting TRBD2. The V and J ends lost 7 bases and 4 bases, in that order; junction bases with no gene match: 10. From germline, CDR1 is SGHTA and CDR2 FQGNSA. The CDR3 loop spans 15 amino acids.

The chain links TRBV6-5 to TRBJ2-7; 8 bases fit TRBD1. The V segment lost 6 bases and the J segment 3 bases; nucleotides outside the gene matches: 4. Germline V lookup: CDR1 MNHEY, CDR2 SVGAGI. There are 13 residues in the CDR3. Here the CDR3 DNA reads TGTGCCAGCAGGCCAGGGGGCGGCTACGAGCAGTACTTC. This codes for CASRPGGGYEQYF.

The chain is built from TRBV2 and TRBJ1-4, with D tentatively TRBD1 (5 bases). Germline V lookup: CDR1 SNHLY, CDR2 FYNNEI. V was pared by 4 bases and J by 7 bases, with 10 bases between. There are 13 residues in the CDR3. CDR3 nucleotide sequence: TGTGCCAGCAGTGGTCCGGGGGGTGAAAAACTGTTTTTT. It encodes CASSGPGGEKLFF. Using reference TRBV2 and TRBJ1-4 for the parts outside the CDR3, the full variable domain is EPEVTQTPSHQVTQMGQEVILRCVPISNHLYFYWYRQILGQKVEFLVSFYNNEISEKSEIFDDQFSVERPDGSNFTLKIRSTKLEDSAMYFCASSGPGGEKLFFGSGTQLSVL.

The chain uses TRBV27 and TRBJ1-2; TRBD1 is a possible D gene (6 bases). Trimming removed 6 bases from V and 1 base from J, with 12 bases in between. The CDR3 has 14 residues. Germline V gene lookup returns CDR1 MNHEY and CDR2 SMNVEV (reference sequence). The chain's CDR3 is CASSRGAGNYGYTF. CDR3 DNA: TGTGCCAGCAGCAGGGGCGCCGGTAACTATGGCTACACCTTC.

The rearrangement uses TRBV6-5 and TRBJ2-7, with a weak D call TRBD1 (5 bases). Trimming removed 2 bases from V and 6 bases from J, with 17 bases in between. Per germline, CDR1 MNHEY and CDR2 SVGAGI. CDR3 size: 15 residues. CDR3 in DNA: TGTGCCAGCAGTTACGTATCTTCCAGTCAGGGCGAGCAGTACTTC. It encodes CASSYVSSSQGEQYF.

The CDR3 DNA reads TGCAGCGCAAAGGACAGTAGCTCTGGGGCCAACGTCCTGACTTTC. Protein sequence: CSAKDSSSGANVLTF. V usage is TRBV29-1 and J usage is TRBJ2-6; D might be TRBD1 (6 bases). Trimming took 7 bases from V and 0 from J, leaving 13 bases between them. The CDR3 spans 15 residues. The V gene's germline CDR1 is SQVTM and CDR2 ANQGSEA.

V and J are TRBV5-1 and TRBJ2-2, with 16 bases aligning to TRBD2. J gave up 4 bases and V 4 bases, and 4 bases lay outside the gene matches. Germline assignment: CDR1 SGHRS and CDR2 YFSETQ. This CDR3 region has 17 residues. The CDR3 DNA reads TGCGCCAGCAGCGGGGGACTAGCGGGAGGGAGCACCGGGGAGCTGTTTTTT. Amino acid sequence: CASSGGLAGGSTGELFF.